The source of this T cell receptor (beta chain) is a study of T cell responses to AZD1222 COVID-19 vaccine. The wider study: Whether given at about 4 or about 12 weeks, second doses were pooled.

Clones were read by immunoSEQ multiplex PCR, and TCRdb kept only the in-frame ones, dropping some. The sample has fewer than 120,000 clones, approximately 90% seen once. A word on this clone: Its cognate antigen is unknown.

The germline V and J ends were trimmed by 3 bases and 1 base, with 21 bases remaining between them. CDR1 and CDR2 (germline): LNHDA, SQIVND (reference sequence). This CDR3 region has 18 residues. Whole-study findings and limits: Possibly, clonal diversity was underestimated; donors were largely white British and included more females.

This chain joins TRBV19 and TRBJ2-5; unclear D gene. The TCR comes from an adult in good health. Sequenced here: peripheral blood, sampled on day 0 of AZD1222 vaccination. CDR3 nucleotides: TGTGCCAGTAGTATTTCTTCCCCCAACACTCTCTTCCAAGAGACCCAGTACTTC. Translating it yields CASSISSPNTLFQETQYF.